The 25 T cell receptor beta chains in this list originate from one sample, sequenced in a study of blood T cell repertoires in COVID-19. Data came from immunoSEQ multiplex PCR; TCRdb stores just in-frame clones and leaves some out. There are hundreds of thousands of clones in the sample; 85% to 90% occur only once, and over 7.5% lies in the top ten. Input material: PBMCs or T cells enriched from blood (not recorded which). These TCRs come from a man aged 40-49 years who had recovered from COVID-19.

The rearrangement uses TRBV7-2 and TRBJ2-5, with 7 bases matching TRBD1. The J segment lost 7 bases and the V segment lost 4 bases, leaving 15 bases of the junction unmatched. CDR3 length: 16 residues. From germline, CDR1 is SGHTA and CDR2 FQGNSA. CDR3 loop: CASSSLRDSLSGTQYF. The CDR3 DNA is TGTGCCAGCAGCTCTCTAAGGGACAGTCTAAGCGGGACCCAGTACTTC. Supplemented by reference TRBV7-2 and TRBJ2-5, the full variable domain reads GAGVSQSPSNKVTEKGKDVELRCDPISGHTALYWYRQSLGQGLEFLIYFQGNSAPDKSGLPSDRFSAERTGGSVSTLTIQRTQQEDSAVYLCASSSLRDSLSGTQYFGPGTRLLVL.

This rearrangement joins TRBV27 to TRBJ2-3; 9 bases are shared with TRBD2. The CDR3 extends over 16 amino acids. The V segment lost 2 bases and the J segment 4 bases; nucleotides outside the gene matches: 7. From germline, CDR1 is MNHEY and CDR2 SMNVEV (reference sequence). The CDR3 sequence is CASSLMGGRGADTQYF. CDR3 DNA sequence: TGTGCCAGCAGTTTAATGGGCGGGAGGGGCGCAGATACGCAGTATTTT.

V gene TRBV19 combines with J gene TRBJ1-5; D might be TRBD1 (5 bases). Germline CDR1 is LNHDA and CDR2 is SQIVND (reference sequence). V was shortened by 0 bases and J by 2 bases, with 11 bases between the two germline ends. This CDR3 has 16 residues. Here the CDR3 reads CASSIESGGGNQPQHF. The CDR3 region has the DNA TGTGCCAGTAGTATAGAATCCGGGGGAGGCAATCAGCCCCAGCATTTT.

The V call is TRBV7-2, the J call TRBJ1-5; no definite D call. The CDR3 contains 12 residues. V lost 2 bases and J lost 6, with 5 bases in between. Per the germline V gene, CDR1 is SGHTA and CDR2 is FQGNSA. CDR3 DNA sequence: TGTGCCAGCAGCTTACCGGGTCAGCCCCAGCATTTT. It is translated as CASSLPGQPQHF.

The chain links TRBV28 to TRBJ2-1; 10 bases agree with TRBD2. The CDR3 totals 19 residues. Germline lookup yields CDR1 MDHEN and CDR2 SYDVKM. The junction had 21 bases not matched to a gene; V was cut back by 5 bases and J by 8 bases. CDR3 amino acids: CASSPTLGGVAGGSYEQFF. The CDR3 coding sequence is TGTGCCAGCAGTCCTACCCTCGGAGGGGTAGCGGGAGGTTCGTATGAGCAGTTCTTC.

The CDR3 loop is CASSLGPVATEAFF. The CDR3 nucleotides read TGTGCCAGCAGCTTAGGCCCGGTTGCCACTGAAGCTTTCTTT. The genes are TRBV7-2 and TRBJ1-1, with D unresolved. The CDR3 loop spans 14 amino acids. Trimming removed 1 base at V and 4 bases at J, with 10 bases between. Germline V CDR1 and CDR2: SGHTA, FQGNSA.

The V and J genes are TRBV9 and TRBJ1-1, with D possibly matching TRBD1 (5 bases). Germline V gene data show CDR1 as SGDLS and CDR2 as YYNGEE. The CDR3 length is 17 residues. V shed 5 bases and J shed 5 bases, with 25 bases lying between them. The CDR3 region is CASSETWGKGLRTEAFF. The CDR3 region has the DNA TGTGCCAGCAGTGAAACATGGGGCAAGGGTTTGAGGACTGAAGCTTTCTTT.

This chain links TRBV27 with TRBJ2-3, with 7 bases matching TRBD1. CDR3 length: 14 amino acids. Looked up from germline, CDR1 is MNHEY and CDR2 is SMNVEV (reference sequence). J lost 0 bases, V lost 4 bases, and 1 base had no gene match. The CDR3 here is CASSSGQSTDTQYF. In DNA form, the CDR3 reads TGTGCCAGCAGTTCGGGACAGAGCACAGATACGCAGTATTTT.

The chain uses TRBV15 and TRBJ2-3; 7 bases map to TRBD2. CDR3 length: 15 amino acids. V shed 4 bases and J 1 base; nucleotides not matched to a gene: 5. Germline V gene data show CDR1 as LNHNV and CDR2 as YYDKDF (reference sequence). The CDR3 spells CATSNPSGGTDTQYF. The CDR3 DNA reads TGTGCCACCAGCAATCCTAGCGGTGGCACAGATACGCAGTATTTT.

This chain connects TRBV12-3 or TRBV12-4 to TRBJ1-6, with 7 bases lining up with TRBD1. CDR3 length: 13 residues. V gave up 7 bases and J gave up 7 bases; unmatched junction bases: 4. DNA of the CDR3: TGTGCCAGCACCATCAGGGGGAATTCACCCCTCCACTTT. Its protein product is CASTIRGNSPLHF.

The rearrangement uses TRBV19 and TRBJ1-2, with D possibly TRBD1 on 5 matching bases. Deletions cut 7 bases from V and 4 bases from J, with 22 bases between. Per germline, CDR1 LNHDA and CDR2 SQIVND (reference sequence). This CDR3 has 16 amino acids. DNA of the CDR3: TGTGCCAGTATAGGAACAGGTCCAAGCCCTAGCTATGGCTACACCTTC. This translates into CASIGTGPSPSYGYTF.

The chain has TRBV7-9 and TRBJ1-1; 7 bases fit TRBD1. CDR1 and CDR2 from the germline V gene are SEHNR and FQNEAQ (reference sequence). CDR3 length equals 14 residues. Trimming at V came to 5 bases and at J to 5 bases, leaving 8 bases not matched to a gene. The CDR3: CASSTRQGGTEAFF. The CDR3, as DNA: TGTGCCAGCAGCACCAGACAGGGTGGGACTGAAGCTTTCTTT. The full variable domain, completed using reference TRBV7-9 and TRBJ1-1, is DTGVSQNPRHKITKRGQNVTFRCDPISEHNRLYWYRQTLGQGPEFLTYFQNEAQLEKSRLLSDRFSAERPKGSFSTLEIQRTEQGDSAMYLCASSTRQGGTEAFFGQGTRLTVV.

The CDR3 spells CASSIGQGANEAFF. The CDR3 bases are TGTGCCAGCTCAATCGGACAGGGGGCCAATGAAGCTTTCTTT. V gene TRBV18 combines with J gene TRBJ1-1, with TRBD1 matching over 11 bases. Trimming cost V 5 bases and J 7 bases; bases outside gene matches: 6. The CDR3 covers 14 residues. CDR1 and CDR2 from the germline V gene are KGHSH and LQKENI.

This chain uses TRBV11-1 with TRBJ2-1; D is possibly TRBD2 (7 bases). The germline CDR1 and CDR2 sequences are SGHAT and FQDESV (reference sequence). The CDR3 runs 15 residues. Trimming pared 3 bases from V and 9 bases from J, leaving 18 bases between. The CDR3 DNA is TGTGCCAGCAGCTTGGGAGGGGGGCTACAACTTGAGCAGTTCTTC. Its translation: CASSLGGGLQLEQFF.

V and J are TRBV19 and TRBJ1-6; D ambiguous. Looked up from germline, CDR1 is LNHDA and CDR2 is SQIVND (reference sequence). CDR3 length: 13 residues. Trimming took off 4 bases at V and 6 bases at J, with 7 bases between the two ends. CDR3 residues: CASSTSANSPLHF. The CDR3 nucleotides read TGTGCCAGTAGTACAAGCGCTAATTCACCCCTCCACTTT.

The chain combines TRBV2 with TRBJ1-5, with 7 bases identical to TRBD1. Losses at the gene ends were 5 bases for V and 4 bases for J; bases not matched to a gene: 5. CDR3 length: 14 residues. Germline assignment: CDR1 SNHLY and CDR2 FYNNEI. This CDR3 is CASSRDSINQPQHF. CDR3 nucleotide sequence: TGTGCCAGCAGTCGGGACAGCATTAATCAGCCCCAGCATTTT. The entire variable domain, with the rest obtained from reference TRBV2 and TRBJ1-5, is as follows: EPEVTQTPSHQVTQMGQEVILRCVPISNHLYFYWYRQILGQKVEFLVSFYNNEISEKSEIFDDQFSVERPDGSNFTLKIRSTKLEDSAMYFCASSRDSINQPQHFGDGTRLSIL.

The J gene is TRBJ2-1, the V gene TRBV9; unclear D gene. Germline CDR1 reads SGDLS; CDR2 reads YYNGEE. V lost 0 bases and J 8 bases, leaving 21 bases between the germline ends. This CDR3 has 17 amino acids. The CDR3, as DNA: TGTGCCAGCAGCGTAGCCACGAGGTTGTATACCCCATATGAGCAGTTCTTC. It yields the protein CASSVATRLYTPYEQFF.

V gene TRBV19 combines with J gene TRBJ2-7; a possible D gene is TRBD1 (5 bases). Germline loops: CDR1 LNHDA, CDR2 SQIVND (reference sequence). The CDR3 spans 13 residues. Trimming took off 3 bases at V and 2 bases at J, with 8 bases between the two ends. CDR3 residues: CASSMAGTYEQYF. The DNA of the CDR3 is TGTGCCAGTAGTATGGCAGGGACCTACGAGCAGTACTTC.

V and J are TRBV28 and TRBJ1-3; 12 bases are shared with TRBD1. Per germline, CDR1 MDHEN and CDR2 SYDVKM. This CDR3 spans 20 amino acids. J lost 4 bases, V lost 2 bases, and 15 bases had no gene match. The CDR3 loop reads CASSLLFRDRGLSWGNTIYF. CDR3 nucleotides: TGTGCCAGCAGTTTACTCTTTCGGGACAGGGGGCTTTCGTGGGGAAACACCATATATTTT.

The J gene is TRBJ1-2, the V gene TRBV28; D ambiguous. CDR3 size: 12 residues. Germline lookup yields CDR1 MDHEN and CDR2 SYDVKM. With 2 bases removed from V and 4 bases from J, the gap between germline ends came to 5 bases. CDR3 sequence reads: CASSLTAYGYTF. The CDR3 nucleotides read TGTGCCAGCAGTTTAACAGCCTATGGCTACACCTTC.

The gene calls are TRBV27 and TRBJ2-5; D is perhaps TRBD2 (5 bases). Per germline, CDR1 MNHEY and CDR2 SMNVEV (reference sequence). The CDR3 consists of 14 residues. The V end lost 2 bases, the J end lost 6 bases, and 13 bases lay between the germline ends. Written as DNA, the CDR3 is TGTGCCAGCAGTTTAACGGCTAGCACTAAGACCCAGTACTTC. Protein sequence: CASSLTASTKTQYF.

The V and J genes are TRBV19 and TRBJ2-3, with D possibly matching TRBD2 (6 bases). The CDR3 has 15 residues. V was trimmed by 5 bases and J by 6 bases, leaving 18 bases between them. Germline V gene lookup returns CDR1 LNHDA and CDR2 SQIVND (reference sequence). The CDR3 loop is CASSVPGTGVDTQYF. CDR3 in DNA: TGTGCCAGTAGTGTTCCCGGGACTGGGGTGGATACGCAGTATTTT.

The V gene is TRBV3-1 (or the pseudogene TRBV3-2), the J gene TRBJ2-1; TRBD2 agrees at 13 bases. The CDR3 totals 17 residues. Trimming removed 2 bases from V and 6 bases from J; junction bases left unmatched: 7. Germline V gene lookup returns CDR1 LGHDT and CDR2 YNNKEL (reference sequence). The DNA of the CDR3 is TGTGCCAGCAGCCAACCCAGGGGGACTAGCGGGGTCAATGAGCAGTTCTTC. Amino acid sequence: CASSQPRGTSGVNEQFF.

The DNA of the CDR3 is TGTGCCAGCAGAAACCGAGGAACAGATACGCAGTATTTT. Its translation is CASRNRGTDTQYF. This chain uses TRBV12-3 or TRBV12-4 with TRBJ2-3, with D unclear. Trimming took 6 bases from V and 3 from J, leaving 10 bases between them. The CDR3 loop spans 13 amino acids.

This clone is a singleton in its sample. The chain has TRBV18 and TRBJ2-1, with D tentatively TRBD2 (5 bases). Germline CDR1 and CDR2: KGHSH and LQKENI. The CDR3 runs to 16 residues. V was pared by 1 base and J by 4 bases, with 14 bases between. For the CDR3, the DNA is TGTGCCAGCTCACCACGCCGGGGATCGGGTTACAATGAGCAGTTCTTC. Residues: CASSPRRGSGYNEQFF.